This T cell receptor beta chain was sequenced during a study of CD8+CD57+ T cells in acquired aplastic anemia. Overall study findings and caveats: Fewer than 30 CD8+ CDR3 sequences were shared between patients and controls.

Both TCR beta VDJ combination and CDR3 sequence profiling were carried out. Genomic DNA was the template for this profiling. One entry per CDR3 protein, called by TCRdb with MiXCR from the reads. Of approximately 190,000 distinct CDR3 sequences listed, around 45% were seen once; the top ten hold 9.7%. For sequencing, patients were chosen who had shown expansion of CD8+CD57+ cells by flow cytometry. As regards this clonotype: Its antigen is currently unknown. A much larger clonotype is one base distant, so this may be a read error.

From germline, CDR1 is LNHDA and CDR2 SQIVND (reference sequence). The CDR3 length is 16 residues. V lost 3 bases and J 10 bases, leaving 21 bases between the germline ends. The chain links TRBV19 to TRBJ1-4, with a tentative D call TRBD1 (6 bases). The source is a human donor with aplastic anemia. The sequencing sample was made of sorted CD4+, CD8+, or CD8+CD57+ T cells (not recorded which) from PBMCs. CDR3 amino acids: CASSILTGSPGGKLFF. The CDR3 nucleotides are TGTGCCAGTAGTATCCTTACAGGGAGCCCGGGGGGAAAACTGTTTTTT.